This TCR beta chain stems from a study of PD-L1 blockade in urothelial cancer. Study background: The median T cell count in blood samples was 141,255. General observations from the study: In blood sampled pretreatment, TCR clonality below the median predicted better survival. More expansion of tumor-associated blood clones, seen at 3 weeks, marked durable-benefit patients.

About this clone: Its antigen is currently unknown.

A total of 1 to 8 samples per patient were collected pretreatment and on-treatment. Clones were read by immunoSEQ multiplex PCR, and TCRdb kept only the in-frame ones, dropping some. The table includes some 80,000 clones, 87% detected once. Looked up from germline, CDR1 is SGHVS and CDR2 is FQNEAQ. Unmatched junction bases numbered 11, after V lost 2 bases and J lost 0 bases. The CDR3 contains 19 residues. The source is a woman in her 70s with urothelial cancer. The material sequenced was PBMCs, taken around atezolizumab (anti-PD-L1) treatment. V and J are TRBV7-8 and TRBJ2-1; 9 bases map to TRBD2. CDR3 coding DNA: TGTGCCAGCAGCTTAAGAGGGGTTCTAGCGGGGTACTCCTACAATGAGCAGTTCTTC. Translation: CASSLRGVLAGYSYNEQFF.